This is a list of T cell receptor beta chains from one sample in a study of control samples from healthy donors and cancer patients. TCRdb keeps only in-frame clones here, not all; method: immunoSEQ multiplex PCR. The sample yields 150,000 or so clones, roughly 90% seen once. The source material was blood. These receptor sequences come from a man younger than 40 in good health. Both conserved end residues are part of each CDR3. A D gene is named only where the DNA matches it firmly. Clone size is given for some rows only: seen once, a few or many times, or a class if the clone is expanded.

j_gene,abundance,d_gene,v_gene,CDR3aa,CDR3nt
TRBJ1-1,-,-,TRBV29-1,CSVIRLPTGTEAFF,TGCAGCGTTATAAGACTACCCACAGGGACTGAAGCTTTCTTT
TRBJ1-1,-,-,TRBV6-6,CASSAPGPSEAFF,TGTGCCAGCAGCGCCCCAGGGCCCTCCGAAGCTTTCTTT
TRBJ2-5,-,-,TRBV13,CASSLKMIGETQYF,TGTGCCAGCAGCTTAAAAATGATCGGGGAGACCCAGTACTTC
TRBJ2-7,once,-,TRBV21-1,CASNTRRGTYEQYF,TGTGCCAGCAACACCCGCCGAGGGACCTACGAGCAGTACTTC
TRBJ1-2,once,-,TRBV3-1/TRBV3-2,CASSQGANLYGYTF,TGTGCCAGCAGCCAAGGGGCGAACCTCTATGGCTACACCTTC
TRBJ2-1,-,-,TRBV19,CASSNTPYGHNEQFF,TGTGCCAGTAGTAACACCCCGTACGGTCACAATGAGCAGTTCTTC
TRBJ2-1,-,-,TRBV6-5,CASSYSEEVNEQFF,TGTGCCAGCAGTTACTCGGAGGAGGTCAATGAGCAGTTCTTC
TRBJ1-4,-,TRBD1,TRBV29-1,CSVEGAGGEKLFF,TGCAGCGTTGAAGGGGCAGGGGGAGAAAAACTGTTTTTT
TRBJ2-7,-,TRBD1,TRBV27,CASRLAADRVYEQYF,TGTGCCAGCAGACTTGCCGCTGACAGGGTCTACGAGCAGTACTTC
TRBJ2-7,few,-,TRBV6-5,CAARRGALSYEQYF,TGTGCCGCCAGACGAGGGGCCCTCTCCTACGAGCAGTACTTC
TRBJ1-1,once,TRBD1,TRBV5-4,CASSLQGWTEAFF,TGTGCCAGCAGCTTACAGGGGTGGACTGAAGCTTTCTTT
TRBJ2-1,-,-,TRBV5-6,CASSLGGSSYNEQFF,TGTGCCAGCAGCTTAGGAGGGAGCTCCTACAATGAGCAGTTCTTC
TRBJ1-5,-,-,TRBV25-1,CASSDKWGPNQPQHF,TGTGCCAGCAGTGACAAATGGGGACCGAATCAGCCCCAGCATTTT
TRBJ2-3,once,TRBD2,TRBV15,CATSRVSGETDTQYF,TGTGCCACCAGCAGAGTCAGCGGGGAAACAGATACGCAGTATTTT
TRBJ1-2,-,-,TRBV7-9,CASSLGQNDYGYTF,TGTGCCAGCAGCTTAGGACAGAATGACTATGGCTACACCTTC
TRBJ1-2,-,-,TRBV28,CASSSRGIVYGYTF,TGTGCCAGCAGTTCTCGCGGGATAGTTTATGGCTACACCTTC
TRBJ2-5,-,TRBD2,TRBV11-2,CASSFLAGNGETQYF,TGTGCCAGCAGCTTTCTAGCGGGGAACGGTGAGACCCAGTACTTC